This TCR beta chain was captured by sequencing in a study of T cells in localized non-small cell lung cancer. Points from the study as a whole: Researchers found a median 57 of the top 100 tumor clones in adjacent lung.

The ends were cut back, 4 bases at V and 2 bases at J, with 9 bases in the middle. The CDR3 is 14 residues long. The germline V gene encodes CDR1 LNHDA and CDR2 SQIVND (reference sequence). In regard to this clone: The antigen is unknown.

Libraries were prepared by immunoSEQ multiplex PCR; TCRdb keeps only in-frame clonotypes and omits some of them. The sample has 31,000 or so clones; around 80% are singletons. The starting material was peripheral blood, obtained before any cancer treatment. The sequence came from a male donor aged 60 or over with stage III squamous cell lung carcinoma. The J gene is TRBJ1-5, the V gene TRBV19; D is unresolved. The CDR3 bases are TGTGCCAGTAGTACCAGGAGGGGCAATCAGCCCCAGCATTTT. It yields the protein CASSTRRGNQPQHF.